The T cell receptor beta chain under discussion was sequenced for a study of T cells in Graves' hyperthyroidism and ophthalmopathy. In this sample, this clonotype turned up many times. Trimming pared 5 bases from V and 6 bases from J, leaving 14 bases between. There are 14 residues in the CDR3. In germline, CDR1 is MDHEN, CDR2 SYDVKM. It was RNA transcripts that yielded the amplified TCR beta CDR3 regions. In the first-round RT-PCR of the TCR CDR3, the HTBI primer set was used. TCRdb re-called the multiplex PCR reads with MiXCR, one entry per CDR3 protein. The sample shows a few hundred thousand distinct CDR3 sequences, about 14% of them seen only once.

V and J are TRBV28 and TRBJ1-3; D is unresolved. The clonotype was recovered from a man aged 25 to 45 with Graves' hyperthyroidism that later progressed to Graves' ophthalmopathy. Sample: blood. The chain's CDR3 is CASSDFGLINTIYF. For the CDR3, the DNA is TGTGCCAGCAGTGACTTTGGGTTGATAAACACCATATATTTT.